This T cell receptor beta chain is from a study of T cells in severe cutaneous drug reactions. The overall study: Naranjo and ALDEN algorithms identified the culprit drug.

Study-level results: TRBV12-4 use rose strongly in carbamazepine-induced Stevens-Johnson syndrome or toxic epidermal necrolysis, averaging about 34% in blister cells and 5% to 6% in PBMC. One public TCRbeta CDR3 appeared in all seven blister samples, averaging about 15%.

On this clonotype: As yet, its antigen is unknown.

The patients sequenced had a carbamazepine-induced Stevens-Johnson syndrome or toxic epidermal necrolysis reaction. Germline V CDR1 and CDR2: SQVTM, ANQGSEA. CDR3 length equals 13 residues. Libraries were made by iRepertoire multiplex PCR with TCR subtype-specific primers for bulk and single-cell sequencing. With the multiplex PCR reads reprocessed, TCRdb shows one record per CDR3 protein and no DNA. The sample spans 9,900 or so distinct CDR3 sequences; the ten largest clones claim roughly a fifth. The sample was cells from a skin blister. The receptor was derived from a human donor with Stevens-Johnson syndrome, a severe cutaneous drug reaction. The chain combines TRBV29-1 with TRBJ2-7; TCRdb's assignment of TRBD1 cannot be checked, as there is no DNA. The chain's CDR3 is CSVLLPGRHEQYF.